Listed here are 7 T cell receptor beta chains from one sample, sequenced in a study of a mutant IDH1 vaccine in newly diagnosed glioma. Measured with immunoSEQ multiplex PCR; TCRdb has only the in-frame clones, and not every one. The sample lists about 38,000 clones, approximately 78% occurring once. The antigens for these receptors are not known. Time point specified: week 5, during vaccination. Doses consisted of 300 ug of mutant IDH1 20-mer peptide each, paired with topical imiquimod. Specimen: PBMCs, collected from a glioma patient whose treatment included an IDH1 peptide vaccine. All receptors derive from a middle-aged man with glioma.

The chain employs TRBV20-1 and TRBJ2-5, with a weak D call TRBD2 (5 bases). Germline loops: CDR1 DFQATT, CDR2 SNEGSKA (reference sequence). V lost 5 bases to trimming and J lost 7 bases, with 11 bases between them. This CDR3 spans 11 amino acids. The CDR3: CSAGPGVTQYF. For the CDR3, the DNA is TGCAGTGCTGGGCCCGGGGTGACCCAGTACTTC.

In its sample, this clone was seen a few times. V and J are TRBV5-1 and TRBJ2-1; 14 nucleotides match TRBD2. Trimming took 4 bases from V and 8 from J; bases not matched to a gene: 5. The germline V gene encodes CDR1 SGHRS and CDR2 YFSETQ. The CDR3 sequence is 15 residues long. The CDR3 is CASSQGLAGVDEQFF. The CDR3 DNA sequence: TGCGCCAGCAGCCAGGGACTAGCGGGGGTAGATGAGCAGTTCTTC.

A few counts support this clone. CDR3 sequence (DNA): TGCAGCGTTGAAGCCCCCCCCGGCTACACCTTC. Its translation: CSVEAPPGYTF. This chain joins TRBV29-1 and TRBJ1-2; no clear D gene. This CDR3 region has 11 residues. Per the germline V gene, CDR1 is SQVTM and CDR2 is ANQGSEA. The V end lost 1 base, the J end lost 8 bases, and 8 bases lay between the germline ends.

This clone showed up just once. Other DNA sequences in the same sample also yield this CDR3. The V call is TRBV6-5, the J call TRBJ2-2; perhaps TRBD1 as D (6 bases). Germline lookup yields CDR1 MNHEY and CDR2 SVGAGI. The V end was cut by 0 bases, the J end by 4 bases, with 6 bases between. The CDR3 is made up of 14 amino acids. The CDR3 here is CASSYSGGTGELFF. The CDR3 region has the DNA TGTGCCAGCAGTTACTCAGGGGGCACCGGGGAGCTGTTTTTT.

The rearrangement joins TRBV2 to TRBJ1-2; tentatively, D is TRBD1 (6 bases). The CDR3 has 17 amino acids. The germline V gene encodes CDR1 SNHLY and CDR2 FYNNEI. Trimming pared 4 bases from V and 2 bases from J, leaving 20 bases between. CDR3 loop: CASSAPRSGHPNYGYTF. The DNA of the CDR3 is TGTGCCAGCAGTGCGCCGAGGTCGGGACACCCAAACTATGGCTACACCTTC. Full variable domain (outside the CDR3, taken from reference TRBV2 and TRBJ1-2): EPEVTQTPSHQVTQMGQEVILRCVPISNHLYFYWYRQILGQKVEFLVSFYNNEISEKSEIFDDQFSVERPDGSNFTLKIRSTKLEDSAMYFCASSAPRSGHPNYGYTFGSGTRLTVV.

J is TRBJ2-7 and V is TRBV7-8; D is ambiguous. Trimming removed 5 bases from V and 3 bases from J, with 14 bases in between. CDR3 size: 14 residues. Germline assignment: CDR1 SGHVS and CDR2 FQNEAQ. The DNA of the CDR3 is TGTGCCAGCAGCCCAGCCCGATCAAGCTACGAGCAGTACTTC. Translating gives CASSPARSSYEQYF.

The V and J genes are TRBV19 and TRBJ1-5; no reliable D call. V was trimmed by 4 bases and J by 2 bases, leaving 9 bases between them. In germline, CDR1 is LNHDA, CDR2 SQIVND (reference sequence). The CDR3 extends over 14 amino acids. CDR3 in amino acids: CASSTVEGNQPQHF. The CDR3 DNA reads TGTGCCAGTAGTACAGTAGAGGGCAATCAGCCCCAGCATTTT.